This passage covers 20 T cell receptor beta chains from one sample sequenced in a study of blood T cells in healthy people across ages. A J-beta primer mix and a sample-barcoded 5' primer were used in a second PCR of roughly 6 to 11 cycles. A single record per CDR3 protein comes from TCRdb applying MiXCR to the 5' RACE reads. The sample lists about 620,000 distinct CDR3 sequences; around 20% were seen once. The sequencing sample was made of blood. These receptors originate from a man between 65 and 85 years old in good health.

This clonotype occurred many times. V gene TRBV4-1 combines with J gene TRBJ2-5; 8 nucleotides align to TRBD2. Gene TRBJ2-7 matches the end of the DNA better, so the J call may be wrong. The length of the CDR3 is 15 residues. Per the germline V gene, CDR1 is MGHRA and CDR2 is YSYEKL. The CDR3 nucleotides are TGCGCCAGCAGCCAAGAGGTTCGGGGGGGGTACGAGCAGTACTTC. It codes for CASSQEVRGGYEQYF.

The CDR3: CASSLDLAGAEQYF. CDR3 sequence (DNA): TGTGCCAGCAGCTTAGATCTAGCGGGAGCCGAGCAGTACTTC. The chain combines TRBV11-3 with TRBJ2-7, with 10 bases matching TRBD2. Per germline, CDR1 SGHNT and CDR2 YENEEA. Trimming took 0 bases from V and 6 from J; bases not matched to a gene: 2. The length of the CDR3 is 14 residues.

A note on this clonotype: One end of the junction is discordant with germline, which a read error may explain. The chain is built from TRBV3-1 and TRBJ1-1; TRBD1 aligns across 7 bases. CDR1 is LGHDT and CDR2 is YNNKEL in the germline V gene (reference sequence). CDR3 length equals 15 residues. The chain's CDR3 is CASSHPTGVDTEAFF. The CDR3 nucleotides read TGCGCCAGCAGCCACCCAACAGGGGTGGACACTGAAGCTTTCTTT.

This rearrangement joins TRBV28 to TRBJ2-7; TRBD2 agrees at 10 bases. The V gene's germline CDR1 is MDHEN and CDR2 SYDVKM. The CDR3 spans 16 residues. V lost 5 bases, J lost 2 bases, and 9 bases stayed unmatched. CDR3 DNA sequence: TGTGCCAGCAGTACGCGGACTAGCGGTAAAACCTACGAGCAGTACTTC. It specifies CASSTRTSGKTYEQYF.

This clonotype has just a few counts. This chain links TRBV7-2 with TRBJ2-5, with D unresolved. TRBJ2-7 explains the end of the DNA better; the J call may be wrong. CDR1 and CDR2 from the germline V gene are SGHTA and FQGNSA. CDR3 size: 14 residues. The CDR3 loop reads CASSLGPANYEQYF. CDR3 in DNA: TGTGCCAGCAGCTTAGGACCGGCTAACTACGAGCAGTACTTC.

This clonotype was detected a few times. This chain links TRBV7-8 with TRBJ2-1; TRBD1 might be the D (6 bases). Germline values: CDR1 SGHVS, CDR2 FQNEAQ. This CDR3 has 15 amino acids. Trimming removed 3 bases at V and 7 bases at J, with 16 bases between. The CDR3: CASSFVTGYSNEQFF. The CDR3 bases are TGTGCCAGCAGCTTTGTTACAGGGTACAGTAATGAGCAGTTCTTC.

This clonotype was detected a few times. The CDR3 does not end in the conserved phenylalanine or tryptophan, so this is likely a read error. Here the CDR3 reads CASSLATSGRNNEQFL. The CDR3 DNA reads TGCGCCAGCAGCTTGGCGACTAGCGGGAGGAACAATGAGCAGTTCCTC. This chain joins TRBV5-1 and TRBJ2-5; 13 bases are shared with TRBD2. The end of the DNA is better explained by TRBJ2-1, so the J call may be wrong. The germline V gene has CDR1 SGHRS and CDR2 YFSETQ. This CDR3 is 16 amino acids long.

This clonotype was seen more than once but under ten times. CDR3 region: CASSKDGRDSQETQYF. The CDR3 DNA sequence: TGTGCCAGCAGCAAAGACGGCCGGGACAGCCAAGAGACCCAGTACTTC. The rearrangement joins TRBV21-1 to TRBJ2-5; TRBD1 was called by the table and not checked on the DNA. TRBV21-1 is given as a pseudogene. This CDR3 spans 16 amino acids.

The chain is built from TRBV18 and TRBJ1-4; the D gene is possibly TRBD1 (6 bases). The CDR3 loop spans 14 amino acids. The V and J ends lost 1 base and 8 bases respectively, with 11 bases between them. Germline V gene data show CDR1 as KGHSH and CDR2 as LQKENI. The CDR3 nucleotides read TGTGCCAGCTCACCACGGACAGAAAACGAAAAACTGTTTTTT. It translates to CASSPRTENEKLFF.

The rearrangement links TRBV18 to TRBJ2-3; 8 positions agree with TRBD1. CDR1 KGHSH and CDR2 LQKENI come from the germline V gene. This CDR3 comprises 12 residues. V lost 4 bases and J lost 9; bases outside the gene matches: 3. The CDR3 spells CASSRDRTTQYF. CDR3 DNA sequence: TGTGCCAGCTCACGGGACAGGACGACGCAGTATTTT.

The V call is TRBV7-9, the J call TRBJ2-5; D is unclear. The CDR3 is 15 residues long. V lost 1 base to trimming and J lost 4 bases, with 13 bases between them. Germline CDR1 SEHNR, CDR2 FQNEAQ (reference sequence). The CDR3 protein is CASSLVSGLGETQYF. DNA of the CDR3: TGTGCCAGCAGCTTAGTGTCCGGTTTAGGAGAGACCCAGTACTTC.

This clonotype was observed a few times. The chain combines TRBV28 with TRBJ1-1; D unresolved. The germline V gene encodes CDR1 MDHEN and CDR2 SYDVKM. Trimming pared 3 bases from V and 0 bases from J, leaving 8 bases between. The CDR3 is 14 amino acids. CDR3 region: CASSFVSMNTEAFF. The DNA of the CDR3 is TGTGCCAGCAGTTTCGTCAGTATGAACACTGAAGCTTTCTTT.

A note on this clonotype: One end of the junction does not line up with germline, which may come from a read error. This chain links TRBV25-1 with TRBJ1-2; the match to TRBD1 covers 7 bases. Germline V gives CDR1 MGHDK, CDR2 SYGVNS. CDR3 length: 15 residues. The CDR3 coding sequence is TGTGACAGCACGACGGGGACAGAAGCTAACTATGGCTACACCTTC. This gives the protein CDSTTGTEANYGYTF.

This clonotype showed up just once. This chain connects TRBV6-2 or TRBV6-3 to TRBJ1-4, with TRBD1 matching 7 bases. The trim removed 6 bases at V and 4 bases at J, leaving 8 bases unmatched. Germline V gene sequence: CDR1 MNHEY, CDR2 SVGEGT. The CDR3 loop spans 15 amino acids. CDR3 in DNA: TGTGCCAGCAGCCGCGGGACAGAGTTTAATGAAAAACTGTTTTTT. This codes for CASSRGTEFNEKLFF.

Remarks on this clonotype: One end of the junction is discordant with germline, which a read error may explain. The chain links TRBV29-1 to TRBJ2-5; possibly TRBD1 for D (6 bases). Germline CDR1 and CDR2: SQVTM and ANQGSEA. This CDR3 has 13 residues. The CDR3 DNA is TGCAGCGTTGACAGGGGTGACCAAGGGACCCAGTACTTC. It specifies CSVDRGDQGTQYF.

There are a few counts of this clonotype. The CDR3 DNA follows: TGTGCCAGCAGTGCAGGGGTTGGGGGCTACACCTTC. This gives the protein CASSAGVGGYTF. The chain uses TRBV27 and TRBJ1-2; D may be TRBD1 (6 bases). CDR3 length: 12 residues. The V end was cut by 5 bases, the J end by 8 bases, with 12 bases between. CDR1 and CDR2 (germline): MNHEY, SMNVEV (reference sequence).

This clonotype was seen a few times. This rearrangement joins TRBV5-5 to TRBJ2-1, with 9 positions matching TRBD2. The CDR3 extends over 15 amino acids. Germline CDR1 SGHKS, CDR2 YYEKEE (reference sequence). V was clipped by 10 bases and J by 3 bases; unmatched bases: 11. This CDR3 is CARNRLADNYNEQFF. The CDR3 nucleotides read TGTGCCCGCAATCGACTAGCGGACAACTACAATGAGCAGTTCTTC.

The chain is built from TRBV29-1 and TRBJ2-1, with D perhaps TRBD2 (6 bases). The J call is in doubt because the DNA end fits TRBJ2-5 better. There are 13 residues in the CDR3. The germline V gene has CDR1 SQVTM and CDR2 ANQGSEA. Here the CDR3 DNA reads TGCAGCGTTGAAGAGGGAGGCCAAGAGACCCAGTACTTC. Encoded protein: CSVEEGGQETQYF.

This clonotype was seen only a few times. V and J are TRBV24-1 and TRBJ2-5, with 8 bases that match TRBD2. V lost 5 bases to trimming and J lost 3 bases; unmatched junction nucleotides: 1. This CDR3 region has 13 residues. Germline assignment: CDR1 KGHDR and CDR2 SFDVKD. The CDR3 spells CATSAGREETQYF. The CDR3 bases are TGTGCCACCAGTGCCGGGAGGGAAGAGACCCAGTACTTC.

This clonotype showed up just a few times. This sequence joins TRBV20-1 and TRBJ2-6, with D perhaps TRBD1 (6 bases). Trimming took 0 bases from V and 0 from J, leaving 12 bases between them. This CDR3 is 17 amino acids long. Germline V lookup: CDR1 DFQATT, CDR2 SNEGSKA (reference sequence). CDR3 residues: CSARDPGHSSGANVLTF. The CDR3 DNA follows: TGCAGTGCTAGAGACCCGGGACACAGCTCTGGGGCCAACGTCCTGACTTTC.